Each of the 8 T cell receptor beta chains below was sequenced from the same sample in a study of T-cell reconstitution after alpha-beta-depleted transplantation in children (dated by TCRdb to the mid-2010s). The library came from PCR. Sequencing instrument: Illumina HiSeq 2500. Molecular barcoding was employed in the preparation of TCR libraries, with unique molecular identifiers being used to normalize TCRbeta repertoire quantification. TCRdb reran the public reads through fastp at Q25 and MiXCR, keeping productive beta chains. Entries are consolidated by CDR3 protein sequence, retaining the most common genes and DNA. For this sample the table gives a few hundred thousand distinct CDR3 sequences, of which around 13% were detected only once. The top ten clonotypes cover over 5.5% of the sample. The starting material was PBMCs from the stem cell graft donor, obtained from the stem cell graft. The receptors here all came from a human donor who donated a stem cell graft to a child with combined immunodeficiency.

This clonotype turned up a few times. The chain combines TRBV7-2 with TRBJ2-7; 8 bases agree with TRBD1. The CDR3 is 15 residues long. CDR1 SGHTA and CDR2 FQGNSA come from the germline V gene. V shed 5 bases, J shed 0 bases, and the junction held 6 bases outside the gene matches. Here the CDR3 reads CASSDRGFSSYEQYF. The CDR3 DNA follows: TGTGCCAGCAGCGACAGGGGTTTCAGCTCCTACGAGCAGTACTTC.

With respect to this clonotype: The conserved phenylalanine or tryptophan normally closing the CDR3 is absent here, so this likely arose from a read error. This chain connects TRBV5-1 to TRBJ2-7, with 9 bases fitting TRBD1. This CDR3 has 15 residues. The junction had 6 bases not matched to a gene; V was cut back by 3 bases and J by 2 bases. Germline V gene sequence: CDR1 SGHRS, CDR2 YFSETQ. The CDR3 DNA is TGCGCCAGCAGCTCAACCGGGACAGGGACCTACGAGCAGTACTGC. This sequence encodes CASSSTGTGTYEQYC.

The chain carries TRBV24-1 and TRBJ2-2, with D perhaps assigned TRBD1 or TRBD2 (5 bases each). The V end lost 3 bases, the J end lost 7 bases, and 17 bases lay between the germline ends. Germline V gene data show CDR1 as KGHDR and CDR2 as SFDVKD. This CDR3 has 16 amino acids. This chain's CDR3 is CATSDPGTPVRGELFF. The CDR3 nucleotides are TGTGCCACCAGTGATCCCGGGACCCCTGTGCGCGGGGAGCTGTTTTTT.

The V call is TRBV28, the J call TRBJ2-7; perhaps TRBD2 as D (5 bases). Germline lookup yields CDR1 MDHEN and CDR2 SYDVKM. Trimming took off 3 bases at V and 7 bases at J, with 19 bases between the two ends. CDR3 length equals 15 residues. CDR3 DNA: TGTGCCAGCAGTTTGCCCCTAGCAAGAAAGGGTGAGCAGTACTTC. Protein: CASSLPLARKGEQYF.

This clonotype came up a few times. The chain has TRBV6-5 and TRBJ2-5; 10 positions agree with TRBD2. Germline V gene lookup returns CDR1 MNHEY and CDR2 SVGAGI. The CDR3 consists of 17 residues. Germline trimming cut 4 bases from V and 1 base from J; bases unmatched to any gene: 9. The CDR3 nucleotides read TGTGCCAGCAGTTCCCGGACTAGCGGACTAACCCAAGAGACCCAGTACTTC. It codes for CASSSRTSGLTQETQYF.

This clonotype came up many times. V gene TRBV20-1 combines with J gene TRBJ2-1; 10 bases match TRBD2. Germline values: CDR1 DFQATT, CDR2 SNEGSKA (reference sequence). CDR3 length equals 14 residues. The J segment lost 7 bases and the V segment lost 5 bases, leaving 8 bases of the junction unmatched. CDR3 sequence (DNA): TGCAGTGCTGGGAAGCGGGAGGGCCCTAATGAGCAGTTCTTC. Translated: CSAGKREGPNEQFF.

A remark on this clonotype: This sequence may be a read error, since a much larger clone differs from it by one base. This chain links TRBV11-2 with TRBJ1-5; D is undetermined. This CDR3 contains 12 residues. Trimming stripped 3 bases from V and 6 bases from J, with 6 bases between. Looked up from germline, CDR1 is SGHAT and CDR2 is FQNNGV. Written as DNA, the CDR3 is TGTGCCAGCAGCTTCTGCGGTCAGCCCCAGCATTTT. It is translated as CASSFCGQPQHF.

This clonotype has a handful of counts. The rearrangement joins TRBV10-3 to TRBJ2-3; D may match TRBD1 or TRBD2 (5 bases each). Germline CDR1 and CDR2: ENHRY and SYGVKD. The CDR3 runs 15 residues. Trimming removed 2 bases at V and 0 bases at J, with 9 bases between. In DNA form, the CDR3 reads TGTGCCATCAGTGAGGGGGACCCTAGCACAGATACGCAGTATTTT. This sequence encodes CAISEGDPSTDTQYF.